The 18 T cell receptor beta chains below all came from one sample that was sequenced in a study of T cell responses to AZD1222 COVID-19 vaccine. Profiled with immunoSEQ multiplex PCR; TCRdb holds only in-frame clones, not every one. The data show roughly 120,000 clones, 88% seen once. The input for sequencing was peripheral blood, taken on day 0 of AZD1222 vaccination. The receptor source for this set is an adult in good health.

This clone was seen once. V is TRBV2 and J is TRBJ2-3; tentative D call: TRBD1 (6 bases). Trimming left V 6 bases short and J 3 bases short, with 19 bases between. CDR3 size: 16 residues. The germline V gene encodes CDR1 SNHLY and CDR2 FYNNEI. The CDR3: CASSRLSGAETDTQYF. The CDR3 region has the DNA TGTGCCAGCAGCCGCCTATCAGGGGCAGAAACAGATACGCAGTATTTT.

This clone has just one count. V usage is TRBV4-1 and J usage is TRBJ1-5; unclear D gene. The CDR3 is 17 amino acids. The germline V gene encodes CDR1 MGHRA and CDR2 YSYEKL. The V gene lost 6 bases and the J gene lost 0 bases, with 18 bases spanning the gap. CDR3: CASRDEVRGDSNQPQHF. The CDR3 DNA reads as TGCGCCAGCAGGGATGAGGTCCGTGGGGATAGCAATCAGCCCCAGCATTTT.

The chain combines TRBV5-4 with TRBJ1-3; D might be TRBD1 (5 bases). This CDR3 region has 14 residues. V was trimmed by 0 bases and J by 3 bases, leaving 7 bases between them. From germline, CDR1 is SGHNT and CDR2 YYREEE (reference sequence). This CDR3 is CASSLGGGGNTIYF. The CDR3 nucleotides are TGTGCCAGCAGCTTGGGCGGGGGTGGAAACACCATATATTTT. Together with reference TRBV5-4 and TRBJ1-3, the CDR3 gives the full variable domain: ETGVTQSPTHLIKTRGQQVTLRCSSQSGHNTVSWYQQALGQGPQFIFQYYREEENGRGNFPPRFSGLQFPNYSSELNVNALELDDSALYLCASSLGGGGNTIYFGEGSWLTVV.

V usage is TRBV9 and J usage is TRBJ1-2; D is unclear. The CDR3 is 13 amino acids. CDR1 and CDR2 (germline): SGDLS, YYNGEE. Trimming removed 0 bases at V and 4 bases at J, with 7 bases between. In DNA form, the CDR3 reads TGTGCCAGCAGCGTAGATGGCAGCTATGGCTACACCTTC. Its translation: CASSVDGSYGYTF. Full variable domain (missing parts from reference TRBV9 and TRBJ1-2): DSGVTQTPKHLITATGQRVTLRCSPRSGDLSVYWYQQSLDQGLQFLIQYYNGEERAKGNILERFSAQQFPDLHSELNLSSLELGDSALYFCASSVDGSYGYTFGSGTRLTVV.

A single count supports this clone. For the CDR3, the DNA is TGTGCCAGTAGTAGGCAGGGAAGAAATCAGCCCCAGCATTTT. Translated: CASSRQGRNQPQHF. The chain employs TRBV19 and TRBJ1-5, with D possibly TRBD1 on 5 matching bases. The CDR3 is made up of 14 amino acids. V shed 4 bases and J shed 4 bases, with 11 bases lying between them. Germline CDR1 is LNHDA and CDR2 is SQIVND (reference sequence).

The chain couples TRBV6-1 to TRBJ1-1, with D uncertain. Germline V CDR1 and CDR2: MNHNS, SASEGT. Trimming removed 5 bases from V and 1 base from J, with 11 bases in between. This CDR3 spans 14 amino acids. CDR3 in DNA: TGTGCCAGCAGTACCCCCTCGGGGAACACTGAAGCTTTCTTT. Protein: CASSTPSGNTEAFF.

The sample holds a few counts of this clone. The rearrangement joins TRBV27 to TRBJ1-3; D not resolved. Per germline, CDR1 MNHEY and CDR2 SMNVEV (reference sequence). V dropped 0 bases and J dropped 0 bases, with 6 bases sitting between them. This CDR3 is 15 amino acids long. In DNA, the CDR3 is TGTGCCAGCAGTTTATCATCAAGCTCTGGAAACACCATATATTTT. Residues: CASSLSSSSGNTIYF.

The rearrangement links TRBV5-4 to TRBJ2-7, with D uncertain. Germline V gene sequence: CDR1 SGHNT, CDR2 YYREEE (reference sequence). V dropped 0 bases and J dropped 0 bases, with 10 bases sitting between them. The CDR3 runs 15 residues. The CDR3 bases are TGTGCCAGCAGCTTGGATCCGTCGAGCTCCTACGAGCAGTACTTC. Amino acid sequence: CASSLDPSSSYEQYF.

The chain is built from TRBV7-9 and TRBJ1-2; D possibly corresponds to TRBD1 (5 bases). This CDR3 comprises 13 residues. Germline lookup yields CDR1 SEHNR and CDR2 FQNEAQ (reference sequence). The ends were cut back, 6 bases at V and 4 bases at J, with 12 bases in the middle. CDR3 sequence: CASSLDTPYGYTF. As DNA, the CDR3 is TGTGCCAGCAGTTTGGACACGCCCTATGGCTACACCTTC.

The CDR3 coding sequence is TGCAGCGGTGGGGTTTGGGCGGGAGGAGCAGATACGCAGTATTTT. It is translated as CSGGVWAGGADTQYF. The chain uses TRBV29-1 and TRBJ2-3; 8 bases agree with TRBD2. The CDR3 is made up of 15 amino acids. Germline loops: CDR1 SQVTM, CDR2 ANQGSEA. V trimming: 7 bases; J trimming: 4 bases; junction bases outside the gene matches: 13.

V usage is TRBV20-1 and J usage is TRBJ2-3; no firm D call. This CDR3 spans 13 amino acids. CDR1 and CDR2 (germline): DFQATT, SNEGSKA (reference sequence). The V end was cut by 3 bases, the J end by 2 bases, with 9 bases between. DNA for the CDR3: TGCAGTGCTAGTCCCAGAATCACAGATACGCAGTATTTT. Translating it yields CSASPRITDTQYF.

The chain links TRBV5-1 to TRBJ2-1, with TRBD2 as a possible D gene (6 bases). The V gene's germline CDR1 is SGHRS and CDR2 YFSETQ. V was cut by 0 bases and J by 6 bases, with 10 bases left in between. The CDR3 spans 14 residues. Here the CDR3 reads CASSLEDYGNEQFF. The CDR3 nucleotides are TGCGCCAGCAGCTTGGAGGACTATGGCAATGAGCAGTTCTTC.

This rearrangement joins TRBV19 to TRBJ1-5; a weak D match, TRBD1 (5 bases). Trimming took 6 bases from V and 4 from J, leaving 16 bases between them. CDR3 length equals 15 residues. Germline assignment: CDR1 LNHDA and CDR2 SQIVND (reference sequence). CDR3: CASSRGRGENQPQHF. The DNA for the CDR3 is TGTGCCAGTAGCCGGGGTCGGGGGGAGAATCAGCCCCAGCATTTT.

The V call is TRBV27, the J call TRBJ2-2; no reliable D call. Deletions cut 5 bases from V and 5 bases from J, with 15 bases between. Germline CDR1 is MNHEY and CDR2 is SMNVEV (reference sequence). The CDR3 loop spans 15 amino acids. The CDR3 loop is CASSPRQPRTGELFF. The CDR3 DNA follows: TGTGCCAGCAGTCCACGCCAACCGAGGACCGGGGAGCTGTTTTTT.

The genes are TRBV18 and TRBJ2-2; no clear D. The CDR3 runs 12 residues. Germline values: CDR1 KGHSH, CDR2 LQKENI. Trimming cost V 0 bases and J 7 bases, with 3 bases left between them. This chain's CDR3 is CASSPPGGELFF. Here the CDR3 DNA reads TGTGCCAGCTCACCACCCGGCGGGGAGCTGTTTTTT.

This clone has only one observation. V is TRBV11-2 and J is TRBJ1-1; 8 bases are a match to TRBD1. This CDR3 spans 15 amino acids. The junction had 7 bases not matched to a gene; V was cut back by 5 bases and J by 2 bases. Per germline, CDR1 SGHAT and CDR2 FQNNGV. The CDR3 region is CASSQAGGANTEAFF. The CDR3 DNA is TGTGCCAGCAGCCAGGCAGGGGGCGCTAACACTGAAGCTTTCTTT.

The V gene is TRBV7-9, the J gene TRBJ2-7; D may match TRBD1 or TRBD2 (6 bases each). This CDR3 has 14 amino acids. Per germline, CDR1 SEHNR and CDR2 FQNEAQ (reference sequence). With 4 bases removed from V and 2 bases from J, the gap between germline ends came to 12 bases. The CDR3 DNA reads TGTGCCAGCAGCTCCTTGGGGGGCACCTACGAGCAGTACTTC. It is translated as CASSSLGGTYEQYF.

The J gene is TRBJ2-3, the V gene TRBV19, with a possible D match to TRBD2 (6 bases). V was clipped by 1 base and J by 3 bases, with 11 bases between them. The CDR3 has 15 amino acids. CDR1 and CDR2 from the germline V gene are LNHDA and SQIVND (reference sequence). CDR3 in DNA: TGTGCCAGTAGTATAGGACCAGGGAGGACAGATACGCAGTATTTT. Protein sequence: CASSIGPGRTDTQYF.